The rows below give T cell receptor beta chains drawn from one sample of a study of T cell responses to AZD1222 COVID-19 vaccine. Measured with immunoSEQ multiplex PCR; TCRdb has only the in-frame clones, and not every one. Among tens of thousands of clones, around 86% were seen once, and the ten largest hold roughly a fifth. The sequencing used peripheral blood, collected on day 0 of AZD1222 vaccination. The receptors stem from an adult in good health. CDR3s leave out the opening cysteine and the closing phenylalanine or tryptophan. Rows may omit the clone size; those that give it use once, few, many or a size class.

V: TRBV7-9
size: -
CDR3: ASSLREISGNTIY

V: TRBV7-9
size: -
CDR3: ASSKGGQGREDTIY

V: TRBV10-3
size: -
CDR3: AIDTGQNTEAF

V: TRBV5-6
size: -
CDR3: ASSLGSGSNYGYT

V: TRBV11-3
size: -
CDR3: ASRPPPRGELF

V: TRBV7-8
size: -
CDR3: ASSPRTSGGGTGELF

V: TRBV9
size: -
CDR3: ASSVNALPYGYT

V: TRBV9
size: -
CDR3: ASSVVGGPVSAQY

V: TRBV19
size: -
CDR3: ASSITRGSSAF

V: TRBV28
size: -
CDR3: ASRSEGSRETQY

V: TRBV2
size: -
CDR3: ASTPTAASYEQY

V: TRBV11-2
size: -
CDR3: ASSLGERGRETQY

V: TRBV2
size: -
CDR3: ASRREAEAF

V: TRBV29-1
size: -
CDR3: SVESRGELTGANVLT

V: TRBV28
size: -
CDR3: ASSAGGAIYGYT

V: TRBV27
size: -
CDR3: ASILSRGNTEAF

V: TRBV29-1
size: -
CDR3: SVVRTATNEKLF

V: TRBV10-3
size: once
CDR3: ATLRDGGSNQPQH

V: TRBV6-5
size: -
CDR3: ASSYPAGDQPQH

V: TRBV29-1
size: -
CDR3: SVESGPYEQY

V: TRBV10-3
size: -
CDR3: AISEATGYGYT

V: TRBV2
size: -
CDR3: ASSVGSSYNSPLH

V: TRBV7-6
size: -
CDR3: ASSLSVLRGELF

V: TRBV6-1
size: many
CDR3: ASSEGVAKNIQY

V: TRBV7-6
size: few
CDR3: ASSSTGPTHSGNTIY

V: TRBV5-1
size: once
CDR3: ASSLRTVGNTEAF